The entry below describes one TCR beta chain. Its antigen is currently not known. Per-base quality was not reported, and no clone a single base away is much larger than it. From the germline V gene, CDR1 is SGHTA and CDR2 is FQGNSA. The CDR3 has 14 amino acids, counting the end cysteine and phenylalanine. Of all the DNA, just the CDR3 is kept, 42 bases in frame from base 1. For this chain, trimming is 5 bases at the V end and 4 bases at the J end, and the number of junction bases without a gene match is 4. The method behind the library was the immunoSEQ multiplex PCR assay. Entries here come from immuneACCESS through TCRdb and include only in-frame sequences with V and J called. Some clones fail to appear in such tables; in the studies checked, an unresolved V gene covers under half of the shortfall, and the cause of the remainder is unknown. This sample gives approximately 51,000 clones in total; around 93% of them show up just once. 1.5% to 2% of the sample is in the top ten clones.

The source of the sample is a study of T cell changes during pregnancy in multiple sclerosis (dated by TCRdb to about 2019). For the wider study: The study examined how the T cell repertoire changed over the course of pregnancy in women with multiple sclerosis.

The TCR sequence derives from a female donor with multiple sclerosis, enrolled in a pregnancy study. The rearranged chain carries TRBV7-2 and TRBJ1-4, with 7 bases aligning to TRBD1. This specimen consisted of peripheral blood, obtained in the second trimester of pregnancy. At the DNA level, the sequence is TGTGCCAGCAGCCTGACAGGGTATAATGAAAAACTGTTTTTT. Its protein reads: CASSLTGYNEKLFF.